These 6 T cell receptor beta chains were sequenced from one sample in a study of T cells in Graves' hyperthyroidism and ophthalmopathy (dated by TCRdb to about 2019). The library was made by multiplex PCR. Sequencing was performed on an Illumina HiSeq 2000. TCR beta CDR3 regions were amplified from RNA transcripts. For the first round of RT-PCR on the TCR CDR3, the HTBI primer set was used together with the Qiagen OneStep RT-PCR kit. Through fastp at Q25 and MiXCR, TCRdb rebuilt clones from the public reads, retaining in-frame beta chains. Rows matching on CDR3 protein sequence are summarized as one entry with the most common DNA and genes. In this sample the table shows about 350,000 distinct CDR3 sequences, 15% to 20% of which occur a single time. Of the sample, less than 20% falls within the top ten clones. Specimen: blood. Receptors originate from a woman in her 40s with Graves' ophthalmopathy.

This clonotype has ten or more counts. The chain joins TRBV18 to TRBJ2-7; TRBD1 aligns across 8 bases. Looked up from germline, CDR1 is KGHSH and CDR2 is LQKENI. After removal of 3 bases from V and 2 bases from J, the junction contained 6 bases not matched to a gene. The CDR3 extends over 15 amino acids. Here the CDR3 reads CASSPLQGEPYEQYF. The DNA of the CDR3 is TGTGCCAGCTCACCCTTACAGGGGGAGCCCTACGAGCAGTACTTC.

This clonotype came up many times. The gene calls are TRBV27 and TRBJ2-7; D gene unclear. The CDR3 runs 13 residues. V was clipped by 6 bases and J by 4 bases, with 13 bases between them. Germline lookup yields CDR1 MNHEY and CDR2 SMNVEV (reference sequence). CDR3 loop: CASRLLPAYEQYF. The CDR3 DNA reads TGTGCCAGCAGACTCCTTCCAGCATACGAGCAGTACTTC.

This clonotype showed up many times. This chain uses TRBV27 with TRBJ2-3; 10 bases are shared with TRBD2. CDR3 length: 15 residues. V was clipped by 2 bases and J by 6 bases; unmatched bases: 5. Germline lookup yields CDR1 MNHEY and CDR2 SMNVEV (reference sequence). CDR3 sequence: CASSLSLAGADTQYF. CDR3 in DNA: TGTGCCAGCAGTTTAAGTCTAGCGGGAGCTGATACGCAGTATTTT.

This clonotype was observed at least ten times. The V gene is TRBV5-1, the J gene TRBJ2-6, with D maybe TRBD1 (6 bases). With 0 bases removed from V and 2 bases from J, the gap between germline ends came to 12 bases. This CDR3 is 17 amino acids long. CDR1 SGHRS and CDR2 YFSETQ come from the germline V gene. The DNA of the CDR3 is TGCGCCAGCAGCTTGGCCCTCAGGGGCGCTGGGGCCAACGTCCTGACTTTC. Encoded protein: CASSLALRGAGANVLTF.

This clonotype came up a few times. DNA of the CDR3: TGTGCCAGCAGTCCCATCGCCCTAGAGACCCAGTACTTC. It translates to CASSPIALETQYF. V gene TRBV28 combines with J gene TRBJ2-5; the D is unclear. Deletions cut 5 bases from V and 4 bases from J, with 11 bases between. The CDR3 contains 13 residues. Germline CDR1 reads MDHEN; CDR2 reads SYDVKM.

J is TRBJ2-7 and V is TRBV6-2 or TRBV6-3, with 13 nucleotides matching TRBD2. This CDR3 comprises 18 residues. The J segment lost 2 bases and the V segment lost 5 bases, leaving 12 bases of the junction unmatched. Germline loops: CDR1 MNHEY, CDR2 SVGEGT. Here the CDR3 reads CASSLLGLAGVSPYEQYF. The CDR3 DNA reads as TGTGCCAGCAGTCTTCTCGGACTAGCGGGAGTCAGCCCCTACGAGCAGTACTTC.